Following are 6 T cell receptor beta chains from one sample sequenced in a study of T cell responses to AZD1222 COVID-19 vaccine (dated by TCRdb to about 2021). The method was the immunoSEQ multiplex PCR assay. Imported from immuneACCESS, the table was reduced by TCRdb to in-frame sequences with V and J called. These copies leave out some clones; in studies compared against another copy, an unresolved V gene accounts for under half, and the cause of the remainder is not known. The sample data list some 100,000 clones, and less than 90% of these were observed just once. 1.8% of the sample comes from the top ten. The label giving this sample's time point can be read as: baseline before first vaccination. This specimen was peripheral blood, taken on day 0 of AZD1222 vaccination. The receptor source for this set is an adult in good health.

The chain carries TRBV24-1 and TRBJ1-2, with D uncertain. With 0 bases removed from V and 1 base from J, the gap between germline ends came to 5 bases. CDR3 length equals 14 residues. Germline-derived CDR1 and CDR2 are KGHDR and SFDVKD. Here the CDR3 DNA reads TGTGCCACCAGTGATTTGAGATATAACTATGGCTACACCTTC. Translation: CATSDLRYNYGYTF.

The chain couples TRBV5-1 to TRBJ1-6; 8 nucleotides match TRBD1. CDR3 length: 13 amino acids. The ends lost 7 bases at V and 8 bases at J; junction bases unmatched: 5. Germline-derived CDR1 and CDR2 are SGHRS and YFSETQ. The CDR3 coding sequence is TGCGCCAGCCAGGACAGGGTTGATTCACCCCTCCACTTT. As protein: CASQDRVDSPLHF.

CDR3 nucleotide sequence: TGTGCCAGCAGTTGGACTAGCGGCCTTATTCTCACAGATACGCAGTATTTT. This translates into CASSWTSGLILTDTQYF. The chain carries TRBV6-2 or TRBV6-3 and TRBJ2-3, with 10 bases matching TRBD2. CDR3 length: 17 residues. CDR1 is MNHEY, CDR2 SVGEGT, per germline. V lost 4 bases to trimming and J lost 2 bases; unmatched junction nucleotides: 9.

The chain combines TRBV28 with TRBJ2-6; D unclear. The CDR3 loop spans 14 amino acids. Per the germline V gene, CDR1 is MDHEN and CDR2 is SYDVKM. V lost 7 bases to trimming and J lost 0 bases, with 7 bases between them. The CDR3 spells CASTGTSGANVLTF. The CDR3 coding sequence is TGTGCCAGCACCGGAACCTCTGGGGCCAACGTCCTGACTTTC. Looking up the rest from reference TRBV28 and TRBJ2-6 gives the full variable domain: DVKVTQSSRYLVKRTGEKVFLECVQDMDHENMFWYRQDPGLGLRLIYFSYDVKMKEKGDIPEGYSVSREKKERFSLILESASTNQTSMYLCASTGTSGANVLTFGAGSRLTVL.

This rearrangement joins TRBV5-6 to TRBJ1-1; a weak D match, TRBD1 (6 bases). V lost 3 bases and J lost 6, with 21 bases in between. The CDR3 spans 16 residues. Germline assignment: CDR1 SGHDT and CDR2 YYEEEE. CDR3 protein: CASSSTSGGKIPEAFF. CDR3 bases: TGTGCCAGCAGCTCAACCTCGGGGGGCAAGATTCCTGAAGCTTTCTTT.

V is TRBV18 and J is TRBJ1-5; unclear D gene. The CDR3 is 13 amino acids. Between the trimmed V and J ends, which lost 8 bases and 4 bases, there was a span of 12 bases. Germline CDR1 and CDR2: KGHSH and LQKENI. DNA of the CDR3: TGTGCCAGCACAGAGAGGGATAATCAGCCCCAGCATTTT. This codes for CASTERDNQPQHF.